This T cell receptor (beta chain) comes out of a study of control samples from healthy donors and cancer patients (dated by TCRdb to 2020 to 2022). Remarks on this clone: This receptor's antigen is unknown. Base qualities are not recorded, but no much larger clone differs from it by a single base.

The germline ends are 8 bases apart after V is trimmed by 0 bases and J by 2 bases. The CDR3 spans 16 residues, from the cysteine through the phenylalanine. The only DNA kept is the CDR3, 48 bases in frame from the first base. The germline V gene (reference sequence) supplies CDR1 MNHNY and CDR2 SVGAGI. The library was generated by the immunoSEQ multiplex PCR assay. As stored in TCRdb, this immuneACCESS dataset retains in-frame rearrangements with V and J assigned. A fraction of the clones does not appear; measured against another copy, unresolved V genes explain less than half of the discrepancy, and the remainder lacks a known reason. This sample is represented by over 150,000 clones; about 94% of them were singletons. Jointly, the top ten make up 14% of the sample.

Source material: PBMCs. The rearrangement joined TRBV6-6 to TRBJ2-6, with no reliable assignment of the D segment. The TCR was taken from a man in his sixties with colorectal cancer. The DNA sequence follows: TGTGCCAGCAGTTACTCCGGAGCCCCTGGGGCCAACGTCCTGACTTTC. Its protein is CASSYSGAPGANVLTF.